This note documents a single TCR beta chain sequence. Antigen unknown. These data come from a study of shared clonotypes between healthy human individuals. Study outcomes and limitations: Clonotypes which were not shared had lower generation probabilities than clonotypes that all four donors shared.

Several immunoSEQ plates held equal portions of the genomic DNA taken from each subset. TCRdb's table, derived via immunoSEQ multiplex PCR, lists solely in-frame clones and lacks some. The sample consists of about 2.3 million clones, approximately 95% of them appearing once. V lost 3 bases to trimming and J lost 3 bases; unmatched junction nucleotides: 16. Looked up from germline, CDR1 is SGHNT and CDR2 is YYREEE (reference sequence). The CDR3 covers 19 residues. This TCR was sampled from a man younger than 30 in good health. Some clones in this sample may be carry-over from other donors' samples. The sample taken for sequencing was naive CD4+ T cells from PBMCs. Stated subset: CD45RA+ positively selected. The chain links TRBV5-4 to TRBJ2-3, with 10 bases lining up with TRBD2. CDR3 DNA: TGTGCCAGCAGCTCCCCCGGAGCGGGAGGGCCCGGAGGGACAGATACGCAGTATTTT. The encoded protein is CASSSPGAGGPGGTDTQYF.